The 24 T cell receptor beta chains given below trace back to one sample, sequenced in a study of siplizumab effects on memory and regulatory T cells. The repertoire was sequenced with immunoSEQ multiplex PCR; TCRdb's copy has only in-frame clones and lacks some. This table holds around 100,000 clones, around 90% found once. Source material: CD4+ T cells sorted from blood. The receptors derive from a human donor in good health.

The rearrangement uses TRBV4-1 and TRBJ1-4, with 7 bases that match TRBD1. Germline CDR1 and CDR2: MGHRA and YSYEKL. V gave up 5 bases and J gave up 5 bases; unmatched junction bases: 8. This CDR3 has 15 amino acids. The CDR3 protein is CASSTRGQRNEKLFF. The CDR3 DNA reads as TGCGCCAGCAGCACCCGGGGACAGCGCAATGAAAAACTGTTTTTT.

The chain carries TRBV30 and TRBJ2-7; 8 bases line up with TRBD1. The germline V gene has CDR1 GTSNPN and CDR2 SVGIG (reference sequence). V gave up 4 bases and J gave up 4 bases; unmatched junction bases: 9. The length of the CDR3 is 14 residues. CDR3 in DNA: TGTGCCTGGATCCCGGACAGGGTTGGGTACGAGCAGTACTTC. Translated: CAWIPDRVGYEQYF.

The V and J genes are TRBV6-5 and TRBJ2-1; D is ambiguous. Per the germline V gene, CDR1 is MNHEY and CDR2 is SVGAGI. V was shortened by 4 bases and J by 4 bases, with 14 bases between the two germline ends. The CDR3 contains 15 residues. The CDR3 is CASSFSGARYNEQFF. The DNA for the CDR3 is TGTGCCAGCAGTTTTTCGGGCGCACGGTACAATGAGCAGTTCTTC.

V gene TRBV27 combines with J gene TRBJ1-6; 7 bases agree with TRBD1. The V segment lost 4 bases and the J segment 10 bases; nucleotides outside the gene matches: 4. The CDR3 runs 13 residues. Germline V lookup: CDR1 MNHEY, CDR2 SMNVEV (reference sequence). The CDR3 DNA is TGTGCCAGCAGTTCCGGGACAGTCTCACCCCTCCACTTT. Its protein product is CASSSGTVSPLHF.

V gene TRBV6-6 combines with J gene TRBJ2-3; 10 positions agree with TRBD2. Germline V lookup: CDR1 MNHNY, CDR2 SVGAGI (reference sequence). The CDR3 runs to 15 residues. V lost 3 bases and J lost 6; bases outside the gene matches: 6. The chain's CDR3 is CASSYGTSASDTQYF. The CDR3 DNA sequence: TGTGCCAGCAGTTATGGGACTAGCGCTTCCGATACGCAGTATTTT.

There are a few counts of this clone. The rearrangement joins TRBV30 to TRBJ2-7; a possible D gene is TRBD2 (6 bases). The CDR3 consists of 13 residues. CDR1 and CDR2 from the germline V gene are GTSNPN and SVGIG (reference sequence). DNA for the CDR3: TGTGCATACGTTGTCGGGCGGGGTTACGAGCAGTACTTC. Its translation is CAYVVGRGYEQYF.

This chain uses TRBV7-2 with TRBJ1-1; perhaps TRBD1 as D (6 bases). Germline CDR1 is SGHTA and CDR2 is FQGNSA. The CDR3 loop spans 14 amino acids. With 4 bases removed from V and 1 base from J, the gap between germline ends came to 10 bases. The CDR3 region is CASSSVGANTEAFF. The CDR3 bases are TGTGCCAGCAGCTCCGTGGGGGCGAACACTGAAGCTTTCTTT.

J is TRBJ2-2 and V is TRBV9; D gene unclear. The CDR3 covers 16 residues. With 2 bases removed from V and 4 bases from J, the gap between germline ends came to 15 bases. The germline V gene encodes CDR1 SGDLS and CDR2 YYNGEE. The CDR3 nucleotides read TGTGCCAGCAGCGTTTCGGTATCCACGTCCACCGGGGAGCTGTTTTTT. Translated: CASSVSVSTSTGELFF.

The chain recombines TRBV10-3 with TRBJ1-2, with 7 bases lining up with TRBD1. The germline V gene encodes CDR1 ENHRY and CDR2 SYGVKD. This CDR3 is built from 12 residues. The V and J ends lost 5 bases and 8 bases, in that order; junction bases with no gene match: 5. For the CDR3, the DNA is TGTGCCATCAGTAGTACAGGGGACGGCTACACCTTC. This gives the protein CAISSTGDGYTF.

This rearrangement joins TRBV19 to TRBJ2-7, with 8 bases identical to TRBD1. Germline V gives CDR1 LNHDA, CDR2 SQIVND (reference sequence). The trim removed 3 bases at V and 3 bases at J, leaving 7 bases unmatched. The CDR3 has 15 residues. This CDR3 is CASSIAGTGVYEQYF. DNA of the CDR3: TGTGCCAGTAGTATCGCGGGGACAGGAGTCTACGAGCAGTACTTC.

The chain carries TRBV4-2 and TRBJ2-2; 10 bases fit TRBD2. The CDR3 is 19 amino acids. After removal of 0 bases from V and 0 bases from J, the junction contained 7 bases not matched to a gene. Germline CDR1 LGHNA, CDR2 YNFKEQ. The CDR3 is CASSQETSGWDANTGELFF. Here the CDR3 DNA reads TGTGCCAGCAGCCAAGAGACTAGCGGGTGGGACGCGAACACCGGGGAGCTGTTTTTT.

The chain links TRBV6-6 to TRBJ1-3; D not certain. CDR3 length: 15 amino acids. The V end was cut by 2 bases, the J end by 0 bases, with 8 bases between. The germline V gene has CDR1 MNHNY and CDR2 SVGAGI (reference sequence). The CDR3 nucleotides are TGTGCCAGCAGTTACGGTTTCTCCTCTGGAAACACCATATATTTT. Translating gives CASSYGFSSGNTIYF.

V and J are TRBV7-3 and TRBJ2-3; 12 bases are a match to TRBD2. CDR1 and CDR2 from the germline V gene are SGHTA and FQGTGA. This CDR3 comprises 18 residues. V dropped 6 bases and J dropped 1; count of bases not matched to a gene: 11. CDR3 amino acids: CASRRQLAGGRGTDTQYF. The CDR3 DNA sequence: TGTGCCAGCAGACGTCAACTAGCGGGAGGTCGGGGCACAGATACGCAGTATTTT.

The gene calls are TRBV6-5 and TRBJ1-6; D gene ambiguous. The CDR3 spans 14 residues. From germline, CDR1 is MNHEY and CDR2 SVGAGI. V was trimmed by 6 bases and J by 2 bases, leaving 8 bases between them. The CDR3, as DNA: TGTGCCAGCAGGCGGAGTACCTATAATTCACCCCTCCACTTT. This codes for CASRRSTYNSPLHF.

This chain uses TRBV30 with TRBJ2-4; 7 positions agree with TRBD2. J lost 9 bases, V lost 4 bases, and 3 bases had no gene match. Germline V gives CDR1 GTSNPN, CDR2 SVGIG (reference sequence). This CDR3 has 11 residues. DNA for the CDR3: TGTGCCTGGACCTCGGGGGGCATTCAGTACTTC. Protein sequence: CAWTSGGIQYF.

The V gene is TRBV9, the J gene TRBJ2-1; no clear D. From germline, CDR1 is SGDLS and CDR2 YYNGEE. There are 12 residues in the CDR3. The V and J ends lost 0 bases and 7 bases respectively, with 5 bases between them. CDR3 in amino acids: CASSVEGNEQFF. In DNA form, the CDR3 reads TGTGCCAGCAGCGTAGAAGGTAATGAGCAGTTCTTC.

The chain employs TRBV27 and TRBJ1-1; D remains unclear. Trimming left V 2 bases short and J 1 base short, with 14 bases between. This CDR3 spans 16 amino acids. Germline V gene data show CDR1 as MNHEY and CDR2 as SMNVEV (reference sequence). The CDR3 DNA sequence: TGTGCCAGCAGTTTACAGCGGGGATGGGGGAACACTGAAGCTTTCTTT. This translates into CASSLQRGWGNTEAFF.

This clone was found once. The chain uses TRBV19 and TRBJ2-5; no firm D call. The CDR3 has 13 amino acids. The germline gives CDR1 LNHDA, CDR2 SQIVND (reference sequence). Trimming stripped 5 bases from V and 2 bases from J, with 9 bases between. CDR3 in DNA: TGTGCCAGTAGTGAATCACGACAAGAGACCCAGTACTTC. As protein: CASSESRQETQYF.

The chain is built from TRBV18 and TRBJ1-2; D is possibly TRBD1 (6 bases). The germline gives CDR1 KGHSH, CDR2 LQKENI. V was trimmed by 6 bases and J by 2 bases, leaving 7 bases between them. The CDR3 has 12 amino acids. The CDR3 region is CASSGQNYGYTF. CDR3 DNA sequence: TGTGCCAGCTCCGGACAGAACTATGGCTACACCTTC.

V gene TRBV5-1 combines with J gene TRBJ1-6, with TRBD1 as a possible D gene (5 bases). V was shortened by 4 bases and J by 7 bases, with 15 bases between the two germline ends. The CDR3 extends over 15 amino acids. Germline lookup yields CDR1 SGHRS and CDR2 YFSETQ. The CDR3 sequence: CASSPGDLINSPLHF. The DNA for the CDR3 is TGCGCCAGCAGCCCGGGGGATCTGATAAATTCACCCCTCCACTTT.

DNA for the CDR3: TGTGCCAGCAGGCCGAGACTAGCGGGAGCTTACAATGAGCAGTTCTTC. Its protein is CASRPRLAGAYNEQFF. The chain links TRBV11-1 to TRBJ2-1; 12 bases map to TRBD2. There are 16 residues in the CDR3. V dropped 6 bases and J dropped 4; count of bases not matched to a gene: 7. Germline assignment: CDR1 SGHAT and CDR2 FQDESV (reference sequence). The whole variable domain, remainder taken from reference TRBV11-1 and TRBJ2-1, is EAEVAQSPRYKITEKSQAVAFWCDPISGHATLYWYRQILGQGPELLVQFQDESVVDDSQLPKDRFSAERLKGVDSTLKIQPAELGDSAMYLCASRPRLAGAYNEQFFGPGTRLTVL.

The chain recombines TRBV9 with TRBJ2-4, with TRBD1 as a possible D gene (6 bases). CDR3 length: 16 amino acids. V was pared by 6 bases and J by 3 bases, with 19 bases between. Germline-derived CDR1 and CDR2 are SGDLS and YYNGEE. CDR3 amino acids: CASNPGDPRGKNIQYF. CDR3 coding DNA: TGTGCCAGCAACCCAGGGGATCCCAGAGGCAAAAACATTCAGTACTTC.

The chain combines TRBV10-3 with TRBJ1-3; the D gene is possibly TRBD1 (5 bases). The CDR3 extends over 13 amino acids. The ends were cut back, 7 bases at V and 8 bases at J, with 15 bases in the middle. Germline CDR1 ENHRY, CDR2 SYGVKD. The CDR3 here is CAIKAGDWDTIYF. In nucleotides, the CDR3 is TGTGCCATCAAGGCGGGGGATTGGGACACCATATATTTT.

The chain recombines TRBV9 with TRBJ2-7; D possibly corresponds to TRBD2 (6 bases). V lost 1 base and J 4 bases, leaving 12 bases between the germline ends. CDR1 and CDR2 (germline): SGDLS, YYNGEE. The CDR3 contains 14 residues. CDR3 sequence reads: CASSVSSGQYEQYF. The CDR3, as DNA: TGTGCCAGCAGCGTAAGTAGCGGCCAATACGAGCAGTACTTC.